This T cell receptor beta chain was retrieved from a study of graft-versus-host responses after intestinal transplantation (dated by TCRdb to the early 2020s). With regard to the full study: Multivisceral, liver-intestinal, or isolated intestinal transplants were received by the recipients. All recipients received anti-thymocyte globulin induction followed by maintenance tacrolimus and steroids for about three years. After intestinal transplantation, graft-versus-host and host-versus-graft alloreactive T cell clones were followed in the graft, circulation and bone marrow using bulk TCR-beta CDR3 sequencing. To identify alloreactive clones, pre-transplant mixed lymphocyte reaction products were sequenced and then compared with unstimulated pre-transplant donor and recipient T cells. The cohort enrolled under 25 intestinal transplant recipients including one retransplant, and 3 patients lacking pretransplant specimens were excluded. A peak of at least 4% donor T cells among recipient peripheral blood mononuclear cells was the definition used for donor T cell macrochimerism. Rather than being sequenced by the commercial service, samples from a few later patients were sequenced in-house on an Illumina MiSeq and processed with MiXCR.

Notes on this clone: Its recognized antigen is unknown. Per-base quality was not reported, and no clone a single base away is much larger than it.

The sample's time point label is to be understood as: cells obtained before transplantation from donor or recipient. CD3+CD4+ and CD3+CD8+ populations were FACS-sorted from unstimulated pre-transplant donor and recipient cells taken from spleen or lymph nodes. The research as a whole found: GvH clones were found in recipient bone marrow, and some of the GvH clones appeared earlier in ileal mucosa or blood, which is consistent with an intestinal mucosal origin. In patients with donor T cell macrochimerism, the allografts had high GvH to HvG T cell clonal ratios. Peak levels of circulating GvH clones were associated with declines in HvG clones early after transplant. Conclusions were limited by the relatively low number and heterogeneity of intestinal transplant patients.

The method was the immunoSEQ multiplex PCR assay. For most patients, genomic DNA was isolated with the Qiagen DNeasy Blood and Tissue Kit and shipped frozen to Adaptive Biotechnologies for TCR sequencing. For most patients, genomic DNA was subjected to high-throughput TCR-beta CDR3 sequencing by Adaptive Biotechnologies. Regarding the original processing steps: Adaptive's ImmunoSEQ software supplied the TCR sequencing data for 18 patients, while MiXCR and VDJtools were used to process a few other patients. To correct CD4 versus CD8 sorting errors, sequences present in both subsets at a frequency ratio below 5:1 were removed. CDR3 nucleotide sequences shared between donor and recipient were removed because their origin could not be assigned. To be classed as alloreactive, a clone needed at least 2-fold expansion over unstimulated cells and a minimum CFSE-low frequency of 0.002% (template counts) or 0.001% (read counts). Mappable clones were those detected in sequenced pre-transplant spleen, lymph node, or MLR CFSE-low populations of the donor or recipient. Cumulative frequency of alloreactive clones was calculated as a percentage of all sequences weighted by copy number. The source is immuneACCESS, and TCRdb retained only in-frame sequences with V and J called. Part of the clones is not carried over; for the studies checked, unresolved V genes explain less than half of this, and the remainder is unexplained. V and J calls plus clone size are reproduced from that table; the DNA served to infer D and trimming. The sample yields around 70,000 clones; 70% to 90% were counted once. The top ten clones comprise around 2.6% of the sample.

The junction shows trimming of 0 bases on V and 4 bases on J, plus 10 bases between the germline ends. Reading the germline V gene gives CDR1 SGHAT and CDR2 FQNNGV. Including cysteine and phenylalanine, the CDR3 has 14 amino acids. CDR3 DNA only is kept here, 42 bases in frame from base 1. The rearranged segments are TRBV11-2 and TRBJ2-7; D gene: possibly TRBD1, on 5 matching bases. This TCR was recovered from a human donor who received an intestinal transplant. Source: unstimulated CD8+ T cells sorted from spleen or lymph node cells, taken before intestinal transplant. CDR3 region: CASSLEVSGYEQYF. DNA sequence: TGTGCCAGCAGCTTAGAAGTTTCAGGGTACGAGCAGTACTTC.